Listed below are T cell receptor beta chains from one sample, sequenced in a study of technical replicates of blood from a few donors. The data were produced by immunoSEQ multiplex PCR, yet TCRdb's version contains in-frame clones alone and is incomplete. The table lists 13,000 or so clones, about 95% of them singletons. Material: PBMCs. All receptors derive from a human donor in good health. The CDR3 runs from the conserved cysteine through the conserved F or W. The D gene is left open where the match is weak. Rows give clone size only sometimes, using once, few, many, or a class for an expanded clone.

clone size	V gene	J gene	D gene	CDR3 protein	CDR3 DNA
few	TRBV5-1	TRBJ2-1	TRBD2	CASSIGTTSFF	TGCGCCAGCAGCATCGGGACTACGTCGTTCTTC
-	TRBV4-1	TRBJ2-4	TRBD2	CASSQESLAGERGVQYF	TGCGCCAGCAGCCAAGAATCTCTAGCGGGAGAGCGGGGGGTTCAGTACTTC
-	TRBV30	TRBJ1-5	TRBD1	CAWSPGQGHQPQHF	TGTGCCTGGAGTCCCGGACAGGGGCATCAGCCCCAGCATTTT
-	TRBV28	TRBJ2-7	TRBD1	CASRDLDRGAYEQYF	TGTGCCAGCAGGGACCTGGACAGGGGGGCCTACGAGCAGTACTTC
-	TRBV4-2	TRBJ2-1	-	CASSQVAAGSYYNEQFF	TGTGCCAGCAGCCAAGTCGCGGCGGGCAGCTACTACAATGAGCAGTTCTTC
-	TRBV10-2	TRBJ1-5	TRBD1	CASRMDRSNQPQHF	TGCGCCAGCAGGATGGACAGGAGCAATCAGCCCCAGCATTTT
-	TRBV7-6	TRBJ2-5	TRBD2	CASSYGTSGLQETQYF	TGTGCCAGCAGCTACGGGACTAGCGGGCTCCAAGAGACCCAGTACTTC
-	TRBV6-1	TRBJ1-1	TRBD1	CASNRGRIRSEAFF	TGTGCCAGCAACAGGGGGCGAATCAGGTCTGAAGCTTTCTTT
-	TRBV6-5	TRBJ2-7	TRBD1	CASSLGTALSYEQYF	TGTGCCAGCAGCCTCGGGACAGCTCTCTCCTACGAGCAGTACTTC
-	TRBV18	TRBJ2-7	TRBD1	CASSPGTETYEQYF	TGTGCCAGCTCACCCGGGACAGAGACCTACGAGCAGTACTTC
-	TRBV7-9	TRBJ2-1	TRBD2	CATDPGAGGFYNEQFF	TGTGCCACCGACCCAGGAGCGGGGGGCTTCTACAATGAGCAGTTCTTC
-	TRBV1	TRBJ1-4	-	CTSSPRGGFPTNEKLFF	TGCACCAGCAGCCCGAGAGGGGGATTCCCAACTAATGAAAAACTGTTTTTT
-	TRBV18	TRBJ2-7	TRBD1	CASSPTGQSYEQYF	TGTGCCAGCTCACCTACGGGACAGTCCTACGAGCAGTACTTC
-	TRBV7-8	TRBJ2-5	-	CASSKSRVVFRETQYF	TGTGCCAGCAGCAAAAGCAGGGTCGTCTTTAGAGAGACCCAGTACTTC
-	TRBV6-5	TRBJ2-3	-	CASSYSGGQQDTQYF	TGTGCCAGCAGTTACTCGGGGGGACAGCAAGATACGCAGTATTTT
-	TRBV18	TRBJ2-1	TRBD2	CASSPNSGVDNEQFF	TGTGCCAGCTCACCGAATAGCGGGGTCGACAATGAGCAGTTCTTC
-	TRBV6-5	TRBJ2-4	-	CASSYSGAKNIQYF	TGTGCCAGCAGTTACTCCGGGGCCAAAAACATTCAGTACTTC
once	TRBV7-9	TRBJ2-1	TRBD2	CASGRLAGDYNEQFF	TGTGCCAGCGGACGTCTAGCGGGAGACTACAATGAGCAGTTCTTC
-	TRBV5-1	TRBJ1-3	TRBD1	CASSRQGADGNTIYF	TGCGCCAGCAGCAGACAGGGGGCGGATGGAAACACCATATATTTT
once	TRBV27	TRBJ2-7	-	CASRSGLLVYEQYF	TGTGCCAGCAGGTCGGGACTGCTAGTTTACGAGCAGTACTTC
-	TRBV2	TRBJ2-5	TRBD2	CASSDGTSGFVETQYF	TGTGCCAGCAGTGACGGGACTAGCGGGTTTGTAGAGACCCAGTACTTC
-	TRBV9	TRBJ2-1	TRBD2	CASSVAGGPRDEQFF	TGTGCCAGCAGCGTAGCGGGAGGGCCTCGGGATGAGCAGTTCTTC
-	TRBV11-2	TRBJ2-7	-	CASSWGVGTLGYEQYF	TGTGCCAGCAGCTGGGGGGTCGGGACGTTGGGCTACGAGCAGTACTTC
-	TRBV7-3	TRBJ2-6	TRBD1	CASSPPGTGGTGANVLTF	TGTGCCAGCAGTCCACCCGGGACAGGGGGGACTGGGGCCAACGTCCTGACTTTC
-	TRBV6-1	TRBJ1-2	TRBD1	CASSLGTGIYGYTF	TGTGCCAGCAGTCTGGGGACAGGAATCTATGGCTACACCTTC
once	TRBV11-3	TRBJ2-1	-	CASSLDQGGTGSYNEQFF	TGTGCCAGCAGCTTAGATCAAGGGGGAACAGGGTCCTACAATGAGCAGTTCTTC
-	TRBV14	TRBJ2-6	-	CASRVSSSGANVLTF	TGTGCCAGCAGGGTTTCCAGCTCTGGGGCCAACGTCCTGACTTTC
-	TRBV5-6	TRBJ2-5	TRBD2	CASSWGEDRGEQYF	TGTGCCAGCAGCTGGGGGGAGGATCGGGGGGAGCAGTACTTC
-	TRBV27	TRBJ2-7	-	CASSFPGLQQYF	TGTGCCAGCAGTTTTCCCGGACTTCAGCAGTACTTC
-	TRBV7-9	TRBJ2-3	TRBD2	CASSPRLAGSTDTQYF	TGTGCCAGCAGCCCCCGGCTAGCGGGTAGCACAGATACGCAGTATTTT
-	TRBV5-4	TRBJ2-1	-	CASSLGGVLNEQFF	TGTGCCAGCAGCTTGGGGGGAGTCCTCAATGAGCAGTTCTTC
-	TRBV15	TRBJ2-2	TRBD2	CATSFSSWREVTGELFF	TGTGCCACCAGCTTCAGCAGTTGGCGGGAGGTCACCGGGGAGCTGTTTTTT
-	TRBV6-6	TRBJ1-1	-	CASPCGGRSQNTEAFF	TGTGCCAGCCCTTGCGGGGGTCGCTCACAAAACACTGAAGCTTTCTTT
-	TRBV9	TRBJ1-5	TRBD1	CASSVGGQNNQPQHF	TGTGCCAGCAGCGTAGGGGGACAGAACAATCAGCCCCAGCATTTT
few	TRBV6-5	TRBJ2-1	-	CASSYSWDFTMTGQFF	TGTGCCAGCAGTTACAGTTGGGACTTTACAATGACGGGGCAGTTCTTC
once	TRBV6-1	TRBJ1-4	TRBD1	CASSETPVQGASKLFF	TGTGCCAGCAGTGAAACCCCGGTACAGGGGGCTTCAAAACTGTTTTTT
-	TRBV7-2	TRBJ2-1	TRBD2	CASSGDLGTSGYNEQFF	TGTGCCAGCAGCGGGGACCTTGGGACTAGCGGCTACAATGAGCAGTTCTTC
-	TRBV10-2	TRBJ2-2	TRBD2	CASRTSGDGRELFF	TGCGCCAGCCGGACTAGCGGGGATGGTAGGGAGCTGTTTTTT
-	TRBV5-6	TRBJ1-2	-	CASSLFQGLSRLYGYTF	TGTGCCAGCAGCTTGTTTCAGGGACTATCTCGGCTCTATGGCTACACCTTC
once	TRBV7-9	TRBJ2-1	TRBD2	CASSLGTSVVNEQFF	TGTGCCAGCAGCTTGGGGACTAGTGTCGTCAATGAGCAGTTCTTC
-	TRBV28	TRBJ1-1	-	CASRPAKVTGTEAFF	TGTGCCAGCAGGCCGGCCAAGGTGACGGGCACTGAAGCTTTCTTT
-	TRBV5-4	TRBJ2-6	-	CASSLGRLQSSSGANVLTF	TGTGCCAGCAGCTTGGGGAGGTTGCAATCTAGCTCTGGGGCCAACGTCCTGACTTTC
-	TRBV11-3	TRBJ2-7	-	CASSSSPYEQYF	TGTGCCAGCAGCTCCTCCCCCTACGAGCAGTACTTC